This T cell receptor beta chain was identified during a study of OX40 agonist ivuxolimab in advanced cancers. Turning to the study itself: At around 81% male, the cohort had a mean age of about 55 years, ranging from about 20 to 80. One hepatocellular carcinoma and two cutaneous melanoma patients partially responded. General study results and limits: Doses of 0.1 to 3.0 mg/kg were accompanied by clonal expansion of CD4+ and CD8+ blood T cells by week 6.

TCRdb keeps only in-frame clones here, not all; method: immunoSEQ multiplex PCR. This table has about 45,000 clones, 84% appearing once. Germline loops: CDR1 ENHRY, CDR2 SYGVKD. The CDR3 extends over 13 amino acids. Trimming left V 2 bases short and J 3 bases short, with 8 bases between. A remark on this clone: Antigen: not known.

Researchers took blood at baseline, on cycle 4 day 1, and on cycle 7 day 1. The sequence derives from an adult with an advanced solid tumor such as melanoma, head and neck, liver or kidney cancer. This chain joins TRBV10-3 and TRBJ2-7; D not certain. The sample consisted of CD4+ or CD8+ T cells sorted from blood, taken in a trial of the OX40 agonist ivuxolimab. CDR3: CAISEKADYEQYF. The CDR3 DNA sequence: TGTGCCATCAGTGAGAAGGCTGACTACGAGCAGTACTTC.